The following is a TCR beta chain sequence with its context. Each patient was aged 18 to 65 and had newly diagnosed hyperthyroidism of under 2 months' duration. This sample was taken from a study of T cells in Graves' hyperthyroidism and ophthalmopathy. Trimming took 0 bases from V and 1 from J; bases not matched to a gene: 2. Per germline, CDR1 SGHRS and CDR2 YFSETQ. The CDR3 spans 15 residues. TCR beta CDR3 sequences were amplified from RNA transcripts. Carried out on the TCR CDR3, a first-round RT-PCR used the HTBI primer set. MiXCR was run by TCRdb on the multiplex PCR reads, yielding one entry per CDR3 protein. The sample lists over 500,000 distinct CDR3 sequences; about 15% were seen once.

The receptor's source is a woman in her 40s with Graves' hyperthyroidism. The sequenced sample was blood. The chain links TRBV5-1 to TRBJ1-2, with 8 bases lining up with TRBD1. The CDR3 spells CASSLGTGHNYGYTF. DNA for the CDR3: TGCGCCAGCAGCTTGGGGACAGGGCATAACTATGGCTACACCTTC.